Ten or more counts support the clone carrying this TCR beta chain. The antigen is undetermined. TCRdb re-called the reads with MiXCR, one entry per CDR3 protein. The sample lists about 240,000 distinct CDR3 sequences; approximately 7% were seen once. The data were obtained in a study of T cell repertoires in cytomegalovirus infection. Study conclusions and caveats: Cumulative public TCR beta family frequency identified CMV carriers with the relevant HLA.

Germline CDR1 is LGHNA and CDR2 is YSLEER. The V end was cut by 0 bases, the J end by 3 bases, with 5 bases between. The CDR3 extends over 13 amino acids. The chain has TRBV4-3 and TRBJ1-1; no clear D gene. Sequenced: PBMCs. The sequence was collected from a human donor in good health (CMV status not recorded). Some clones in this sample may be carry-over from other donors' samples. CDR3 DNA: TGCGCCAGCAGCCAAGAGGTTTACACTGAAGCTTTCTTT. This encodes CASSQEVYTEAFF.